What follows describes a single T cell receptor beta chain. In each PCR, synthetic TCR analog templates were spiked in. Method: immunoSEQ multiplex PCR; TCRdb's copy keeps in-frame clones and lacks some. The sample includes some 74,000 clones, about 82% of them seen just once. Trimming cost V 7 bases and J 2 bases, with 17 bases left between them. The CDR3 has 16 amino acids. The germline V gene has CDR1 SGHVS and CDR2 FNYEAQ. This entry is derived from a study of PD-L1 blockade in urothelial cancer. Across the study: Enrolled patients had been treated previously with 0 to 3 chemotherapy regimens. Researchers looked at the blood 3 weeks (second dose) and 6 weeks after treatment began. The median T cell count in blood samples was more than 110,000.

Time point given: pretreatment peripheral blood. The V call is TRBV7-6, the J call TRBJ2-2; weak D call: TRBD1 (8 bases). Sequencing used PBMCs, obtained around atezolizumab (anti-PD-L1) treatment. The sequence was obtained from a man aged 35 to 55 with urothelial cancer. The CDR3 bases are TGTGCCAGCACCGAACAGGGGGGGCTCAACACCGGGGAGCTGTTTTTT. It codes for CASTEQGGLNTGELFF.